This T cell receptor (beta chain) originates from a study of cytomegalovirus exposure and HLA in healthy donors. Vbeta (60) and Jbeta (13) primers were used in the PCR. The repertoire was sequenced with immunoSEQ multiplex PCR; TCRdb's copy has only in-frame clones and lacks some. There are under 200,000 clones in the sample; approximately 80% occur only once, and around 4% lies in the top ten. CDR1 and CDR2 (germline): ENHRY, SYGVKD. The CDR3 is 16 residues long. V lost 8 bases and J lost 4, with 23 bases in between. Input material: PBMCs. The sequence came from a man aged 35-49 years in good health and CMV-seronegative. This rearrangement joins TRBV10-3 to TRBJ1-2; possibly TRBD1 for D (6 bases). The CDR3 DNA is TGTGCCATCGGCTTTGTTGATCACAGGGAGGGCTATGGCTACACCTTC. Protein sequence: CAIGFVDHREGYGYTF.